The rows below give T cell receptor beta chains drawn from one sample of a study of cytomegalovirus exposure and HLA in healthy donors. The repertoire was sequenced with immunoSEQ multiplex PCR; TCRdb's copy has only in-frame clones and lacks some. Here the sample table reports approximately 110,000 clones. The source material was PBMCs. These receptors all stem from a man in his forties or fifties in good health and CMV-seropositive. Each CDR3 is given with its conserved first and last residue. Each record gives: V gene, J gene, D gene, CDR3 DNA, CDR3 protein. A D gene is named only where the DNA matches it firmly.

V gene: TRBV27; J gene: TRBJ2-3; D gene: NA; CDR3 DNA: TGTGCCAGCAGACACTTCAAGGGGGATACGCAGTATTTT; CDR3 protein: CASRHFKGDTQYF
V gene: TRBV7-9; J gene: TRBJ2-7; D gene: TRBD2; CDR3 DNA: TGTGCCAGCAGCTTATTGCGGGAGGGCCGCTACGAGCAGTACTTC; CDR3 protein: CASSLLREGRYEQYF
V gene: TRBV7-8; J gene: TRBJ2-1; D gene: NA; CDR3 DNA: TGTGCCAGCCCGCCCAGGGCTCTGCAGTTCTTC; CDR3 protein: CASPPRALQFF
V gene: TRBV19; J gene: TRBJ2-7; D gene: TRBD2; CDR3 DNA: TGTGCCAGTAGCGGTCTAGCGGGAACATACGAGCAGTACTTC; CDR3 protein: CASSGLAGTYEQYF
V gene: TRBV7-9; J gene: TRBJ1-1; D gene: NA; CDR3 DNA: TGTGCCAGCAGCTTTACCGGACTCACTGAAGCTTTCTTT; CDR3 protein: CASSFTGLTEAFF
V gene: TRBV12-5; J gene: TRBJ2-7; D gene: NA; CDR3 DNA: TGTGCTAGTGGCCCTCGGGTCCTAGAGCAGTACTTC; CDR3 protein: CASGPRVLEQYF
V gene: TRBV4-1; J gene: TRBJ2-7; D gene: NA; CDR3 DNA: TGCGCCAGCAGCACCGGGACTGTCTCCTACGAGCAGTACTTC; CDR3 protein: CASSTGTVSYEQYF
V gene: TRBV5-4; J gene: TRBJ1-1; D gene: TRBD1; CDR3 DNA: TGTGCCAGCAGCCCCACAGGGGTTCACACTGAAGCTTTCTTT; CDR3 protein: CASSPTGVHTEAFF
V gene: TRBV19; J gene: TRBJ2-7; D gene: TRBD1; CDR3 DNA: TGTGCCAGTCGGGCTACGATTGGACAGGGGTACGAGCAGTACTTC; CDR3 protein: CASRATIGQGYEQYF
V gene: TRBV5-1; J gene: TRBJ2-4; D gene: TRBD2; CDR3 DNA: TGCGCCAAACCCGGGACTAGCGGGACCCTAGCCAAAAACATTCAGTACTTC; CDR3 protein: CAKPGTSGTLAKNIQYF
V gene: TRBV29-1; J gene: TRBJ1-2; D gene: NA; CDR3 DNA: TGCAGCGTTCCAAAACCCCCCAATCTCGGAGGCTGGTTGGACTATGGCTACACCTTC; CDR3 protein: CSVPKPPNLGGWLDYGYTF
V gene: TRBV11-3; J gene: TRBJ1-1; D gene: NA; CDR3 DNA: TGTGCCAGCAGCCGAACCCCCCAGGGAAAGGACACTGAAGCTTTCTTT; CDR3 protein: CASSRTPQGKDTEAFF
V gene: TRBV7-3; J gene: TRBJ1-6; D gene: NA; CDR3 DNA: TGTGCCAGCCCAGTCCAGGGAATGGATTCACCCCTCCACTTT; CDR3 protein: CASPVQGMDSPLHF
V gene: TRBV6-1; J gene: TRBJ1-5; D gene: NA; CDR3 DNA: TGTGCCAGCAGTGAAGCCTGGACGGGGGAACGATATCAGCCCCAGCATTTT; CDR3 protein: CASSEAWTGERYQPQHF
V gene: TRBV7-2; J gene: TRBJ2-1; D gene: TRBD2; CDR3 DNA: TGTGCCAGCACTCCACAGGAGGGACTAGCAGGTGAGCAGTTCTTC; CDR3 protein: CASTPQEGLAGEQFF
V gene: TRBV19; J gene: TRBJ2-2; D gene: NA; CDR3 DNA: TGTGCCAGTAGTCTCCGGAGGGATTCAGCCGGGGAGCTGTTTTTT; CDR3 protein: CASSLRRDSAGELFF
V gene: TRBV6-4; J gene: TRBJ2-3; D gene: TRBD2; CDR3 DNA: TGTGCCAGCAGTGAGGCTAGCGGGAGTTCAGATACGCAGTATTTT; CDR3 protein: CASSEASGSSDTQYF
V gene: TRBV10-3; J gene: TRBJ2-7; D gene: TRBD1; CDR3 DNA: TGTGCCTCAAGGGCCGGGACAGGGGGCATCGAGCAGTACTTC; CDR3 protein: CASRAGTGGIEQYF
V gene: TRBV6-5; J gene: TRBJ2-7; D gene: TRBD1; CDR3 DNA: TGTGCCAGCAGTGTCCGGGACAGCGCGTACGAGCAGTACTTC; CDR3 protein: CASSVRDSAYEQYF
V gene: TRBV7-2; J gene: TRBJ1-2; D gene: TRBD1; CDR3 DNA: TGTGCCAGCAGCTTGGAGACAGGGGCCGTATTTGGCTACACCTTC; CDR3 protein: CASSLETGAVFGYTF
V gene: TRBV9; J gene: TRBJ1-2; D gene: TRBD1; CDR3 DNA: TGTGCCAGCAGCCCCTCAACTGGGACAGTGTATGGCTACACCTTC; CDR3 protein: CASSPSTGTVYGYTF
V gene: TRBV9; J gene: TRBJ2-2; D gene: NA; CDR3 DNA: TGTGCCAGCAGCCCCCGGACCGGGACAACGAACACCGGGGAGCTGTTTTTT; CDR3 protein: CASSPRTGTTNTGELFF
V gene: TRBV7-8; J gene: TRBJ2-1; D gene: TRBD2; CDR3 DNA: TGTGCCAGCAGCTTAGCGCCTAGCGGGAACAATGAGCAGTTCTTC; CDR3 protein: CASSLAPSGNNEQFF
V gene: TRBV30; J gene: TRBJ2-7; D gene: NA; CDR3 DNA: TGTGCCTGGAGTATGGGGAGGGGGTCTTACGAGCAGTACTTC; CDR3 protein: CAWSMGRGSYEQYF
V gene: TRBV27; J gene: TRBJ1-5; D gene: TRBD1; CDR3 DNA: TGTGCCAGTTCAAGACAGGGGGATCAGCCCCAGCATTTT; CDR3 protein: CASSRQGDQPQHF
V gene: TRBV19; J gene: TRBJ1-1; D gene: TRBD1; CDR3 DNA: TGTGCCAGTAGTACAGGGGGATCACCGAACACTGAAGCTTTCTTT; CDR3 protein: CASSTGGSPNTEAFF
V gene: TRBV21-1; J gene: TRBJ2-7; D gene: NA; CDR3 DNA: TGTGCCAGCAGCAAAAAGGCTAGGCCTAAATCCTACGAGCAGTACTTC; CDR3 protein: CASSKKARPKSYEQYF
V gene: TRBV6-1; J gene: TRBJ1-1; D gene: NA; CDR3 DNA: TGTGCCAGCAGTGAAGACAACGGAGGGAACACTGAAGCTTTCTTT; CDR3 protein: CASSEDNGGNTEAFF
V gene: TRBV9; J gene: TRBJ2-1; D gene: TRBD2; CDR3 DNA: TGTGCCAGCAGCGTGGTGTCTAGCGGGCGGAATGAGCAGTTCTTC; CDR3 protein: CASSVVSSGRNEQFF
V gene: TRBV19; J gene: TRBJ2-7; D gene: NA; CDR3 DNA: TGTGCCAGTAGTGTGGACAGTCCCTACGAGCAGTACTTC; CDR3 protein: CASSVDSPYEQYF
V gene: TRBV2; J gene: TRBJ2-4; D gene: NA; CDR3 DNA: TGTGCCAGCACCGAAACTGTGGTCTTAGCCAAAAACATTCAGTACTTC; CDR3 protein: CASTETVVLAKNIQYF
V gene: TRBV28; J gene: TRBJ2-5; D gene: NA; CDR3 DNA: TGTGCCAGCAGTTTAAACGGAGGAGGGGGCTTTAGGGAGACCCAGTACTTC; CDR3 protein: CASSLNGGGGFRETQYF
V gene: TRBV7-2; J gene: TRBJ2-1; D gene: TRBD2; CDR3 DNA: TGTGCCAGCAGCTTAGGACTAGCGTGGAATGAGCAGTTCTTC; CDR3 protein: CASSLGLAWNEQFF
V gene: TRBV5-1; J gene: TRBJ2-7; D gene: TRBD1; CDR3 DNA: TGCGCCAGCAGCTACGGGACAGGGTCCTACGAGCAGTACTTC; CDR3 protein: CASSYGTGSYEQYF